These 27 T cell receptor beta chains share one sample of origin, sequenced in a study of metastatic and nonmetastatic thyroid tumors. TCRdb re-analyzed the PCR reads through MiXCR. Here the sample spans about 41,000 clones, about 10% being singletons. Until they underwent thyroid surgery, no patient had received any treatment. Sequenced sample: blood. The receptors stem from a female donor with papillary thyroid cancer or a benign thyroid nodule (not recorded which). Some clones in this sample may be carry-over from other donors' samples.

The table lists this clone with a few counts. This may arise from a read error, as a much more abundant clone is one base away. Additional DNA sequences in this sample encode the identical CDR3. CDR3 DNA: TGCGCCAGCATTTTACAGGGGGCCGACGGGGAGCTGTTTTTT. Protein product: CASILQGADGELFF. The chain recombines TRBV2 with TRBJ2-2; 9 bases align to TRBD1. This CDR3 has 14 residues. Germline V CDR1 and CDR2: SNHLY, FYNNEI.

The chain is built from TRBV6-1 and TRBJ2-7; D is unclear. The CDR3 contains 15 residues. The germline V gene has CDR1 MNHNS and CDR2 SASEGT. Trimming left V 2 bases short and J 2 bases short, with 13 bases between. CDR3 sequence reads: CASSEPSDGPYEQYF. The DNA for the CDR3 is TGTGCCAGCAGTGAACCCTCCGACGGCCCCTACGAGCAGTACTTC.

There are many counts of this clone. Since a much larger clone is just one base distant, this may be a read error. This chain joins TRBV20-1 and TRBJ2-2, with D perhaps given as TRBD1 or TRBD2 (5 bases each). This CDR3 has 14 residues. CDR1 is DFQATT, CDR2 SNEGSKA, per germline (reference sequence). The CDR3 nucleotides are TGCAGTGCTAGAAGTGGGGGAAGGTCCGGGGAGCTGCTTTTT. It is translated as CSARSGGRSGELLF.

This clone was seen ten or more times. This chain connects TRBV7-6 to TRBJ2-3, with no clear D. V lost 2 bases, J lost 5 bases, and 8 bases lay in between. This CDR3 is 13 amino acids long. Germline CDR1 is SGHVS and CDR2 is FNYEAQ. CDR3 DNA: TGTGCCAGCAGCTTATTAGGAGTAGATACGCAGTATTTT. Translated, it gives CASSLLGVDTQYF.

The rearrangement joins TRBV7-2 to TRBJ2-7; D perhaps matches TRBD2 (5 bases). The germline gives CDR1 SGHTA, CDR2 FQGNSA. The CDR3 is made up of 15 amino acids. Trimming cost V 5 bases and J 5 bases, with 19 bases left between them. This chain's CDR3 is CASSPFRGGLDEQYF. The CDR3 DNA sequence: TGTGCCAGCAGCCCCTTTAGAGGTGGACTGGACGAGCAGTACTTC.

Ten or more counts support this clone. The rearrangement uses TRBV19 and TRBJ1-1; 8 bases line up with TRBD1. The length of the CDR3 is 13 residues. The junction had 2 bases not matched to a gene; V was cut back by 5 bases and J by 3 bases. Germline CDR1 is LNHDA and CDR2 is SQIVND (reference sequence). The CDR3 DNA follows: TGTGCCAGTAGTGCGGACAGGGACACTGAAGCTTTCTTT. It translates to CASSADRDTEAFF.

The chain recombines TRBV5-1 with TRBJ2-3; TRBD1 or TRBD2 may be the D gene (6 bases each). V was cut by 7 bases and J by 2 bases, with 23 bases left in between. There are 17 residues in the CDR3. Germline CDR1 reads SGHRS; CDR2 reads YFSETQ. The chain's CDR3 is CASRVPYQGRFTDTQYF. The CDR3 region has the DNA TGCGCCAGCCGAGTCCCCTATCAGGGGAGGTTCACAGATACGCAGTATTTT.

This clone came up a few times. With a much larger clone just one base away, this may be a read error. Other DNA sequences in the same sample also yield this CDR3. This chain joins TRBV6-1 and TRBJ2-3, with 9 bases identical to TRBD1. The CDR3 extends over 16 amino acids. Germline assignment: CDR1 MNHNS and CDR2 SASEGT. CDR3 loop: CASSELRTGAPDTQYF. In nucleotides, the CDR3 is TGCGCCAGCAGTGAACTTAGGACAGGGGCACCAGATACGCAGTATTTT.

This clone was recorded at least ten times. The gene calls are TRBV18 and TRBJ2-2, with TRBD1 matching 7 bases. This CDR3 spans 16 amino acids. V gave up 2 bases and J gave up 6 bases; unmatched junction bases: 9. Germline V CDR1 and CDR2: KGHSH, LQKENI. In DNA form, the CDR3 reads TGTGCCAGCTCACCAGGTCAACAGGGGTGGTCCGGGGAGCTGTTTTTT. Its protein product is CASSPGQQGWSGELFF. The variable domain in full, completed from reference TRBV18 and TRBJ2-2, reads NAGVMQNPRHLVRRRGQEARLRCSPMKGHSHVYWYRQLPEEGLKFMVYLQKENIIDESGMPKERFSAEFPKEGPSILRIQQVVRGDSAAYFCASSPGQQGWSGELFFGEGSRLTVL.

This clone was counted ten times or more. The genes are TRBV11-3 and TRBJ2-7, with D uncertain. The CDR3 covers 15 residues. V was trimmed by 4 bases and J by 0 bases, leaving 13 bases between them. Per the germline V gene, CDR1 is SGHNT and CDR2 is YENEEA. CDR3 DNA sequence: TGTGCCAGCAGCTCGGCATCTCGAGGCTCCTACGAGCAGTACTTC. As protein: CASSSASRGSYEQYF.

The chain recombines TRBV11-3 with TRBJ1-6; tentative D call: TRBD1 (5 bases). V shed 5 bases and J shed 10 bases, with 15 bases lying between them. CDR3 length: 14 residues. The germline V gene encodes CDR1 SGHNT and CDR2 YENEEA. DNA for the CDR3: TGTGCCAGCAGCCTGGGACGGACGGACTCACCCCTCCACTTT. It yields the protein CASSLGRTDSPLHF.

This clone has a count of ten or more. CDR3 protein: CASSLPSRPEKLFF. As DNA, the CDR3 is TGTGCCAGCAGTTTGCCGAGTCGTCCCGAAAAACTGTTTTTT. The chain joins TRBV28 to TRBJ1-4, with D unresolved. The V and J ends lost 3 bases and 8 bases respectively, with 13 bases between them. The CDR3 covers 14 residues. Germline V gives CDR1 MDHEN, CDR2 SYDVKM.

A few counts support this clone. The gene calls are TRBV7-2 and TRBJ2-5, with D hard to call. V gave up 5 bases and J gave up 2 bases, with 12 bases separating them. This CDR3 is 14 amino acids long. The germline gives CDR1 SGHTA, CDR2 FQGNSA. CDR3 DNA sequence: TGTGCCAGCAGCACCGGACGGTATCAAGAGACCCAGTACTTC. The encoded protein is CASSTGRYQETQYF.

This clone was observed many times. The chain uses TRBV6-1 and TRBJ2-1; D uncertain. V gave up 3 bases and J gave up 9 bases, with 15 bases separating them. Germline CDR1 and CDR2: MNHNS and SASEGT. The CDR3 extends over 14 amino acids. The CDR3 loop is CASSDWGTFGEQFF. CDR3 in DNA: TGTGCCAGCAGTGATTGGGGTACATTTGGTGAGCAGTTCTTC.

This chain connects TRBV20-1 to TRBJ2-7; D is possibly TRBD1 (5 bases). Germline CDR1 is DFQATT and CDR2 is SNEGSKA (reference sequence). The V end lost 3 bases, the J end lost 6 bases, and 18 bases lay between the germline ends. This CDR3 has 14 amino acids. CDR3 residues: CSARSGEGDREQYF. In nucleotides, the CDR3 is TGCAGTGCTAGGTCGGGTGAAGGGGATCGCGAGCAGTACTTC.

The rearrangement joins TRBV18 to TRBJ2-7, with D perhaps given as TRBD1 or TRBD2 (5 bases each). Germline CDR1 KGHSH, CDR2 LQKENI. Trimming cost V 0 bases and J 3 bases, with 6 bases left between them. The CDR3 runs to 13 residues. CDR3 in DNA: TGTGCCAGCTCACCACCGGGGGACTACGAGCAGTACTTC. Its protein is CASSPPGDYEQYF.

This clone was observed many times. The rearrangement joins TRBV5-4 to TRBJ2-2; D remains unclear. The germline V and J ends were trimmed by 2 bases and 7 bases, with 6 bases remaining between them. Germline values: CDR1 SGHNT, CDR2 YYREEE (reference sequence). CDR3 length: 12 amino acids. The CDR3 reads CASSLGGGELFF. CDR3 coding DNA: TGTGCCAGCAGCTTAGGCGGCGGGGAGCTGTTTTTT.

The table lists this clone with many counts. This rearrangement joins TRBV11-3 to TRBJ2-3; TRBD2 matches 8 bases. Germline V gene sequence: CDR1 SGHNT, CDR2 YENEEA. V shed 6 bases and J 2 bases; nucleotides not matched to a gene: 10. The CDR3 extends over 16 amino acids. CDR3 DNA: TGTGCCAGCAGTTCCGCCGCGGGAGGAAACACAGATACGCAGTATTTT. Residues: CASSSAAGGNTDTQYF.

Ten or more counts support this clone. The chain has TRBV12-3 or TRBV12-4 and TRBJ1-6; no firm D call. V lost 2 bases and J lost 12, with 14 bases in between. The CDR3 has 14 amino acids. DNA of the CDR3: TGTGCCAGCAGTTTAAACGACCGTAGTGGACCCCTCCACTTT. It codes for CASSLNDRSGPLHF.

This clone was counted many times. V and J are TRBV28 and TRBJ1-1; D is perhaps TRBD1 (6 bases). CDR3 length: 14 residues. Germline V gene data show CDR1 as MDHEN and CDR2 as SYDVKM. Trimming pared 6 bases from V and 7 bases from J, leaving 18 bases between. The CDR3 nucleotides read TGTGCCAGCAGAATGACAGGACTGAACCTTGAAGCTTTCTTT. The encoded protein is CASRMTGLNLEAFF.

The table lists this clone with many counts. This chain uses TRBV15 with TRBJ2-7, with D tentatively TRBD1 or TRBD2 (5 bases each). This CDR3 contains 15 residues. CDR1 and CDR2 (germline): LNHNV, YYDKDF (reference sequence). Between the trimmed V and J ends, which lost 3 bases and 4 bases, there was a span of 16 bases. The CDR3 loop is CATSRGRDVHYEQYF. Here the CDR3 DNA reads TGTGCCACCAGCAGGGGACGGGACGTCCATTACGAGCAGTACTTC.

Ten or more counts support this clone. The rearrangement links TRBV5-1 to TRBJ2-3; TRBD2 agrees at 12 bases. The trim removed 6 bases at V and 5 bases at J, leaving 10 bases unmatched. Germline lookup yields CDR1 SGHRS and CDR2 YFSETQ. The CDR3 is 16 amino acids. The CDR3: CASTQGTSGFVDTQYF. The CDR3 bases are TGCGCCAGCACCCAGGGGACTAGCGGGTTTGTAGATACGCAGTATTTT.

This clone was seen at least ten times. The chain links TRBV19 to TRBJ2-7; D is ambiguous. There are 13 residues in the CDR3. From germline, CDR1 is LNHDA and CDR2 SQIVND (reference sequence). With 2 bases removed from V and 6 bases from J, the gap between germline ends came to 11 bases. In DNA, the CDR3 is TGTGCCAGTAGTATATCTGTGTTTTCCGAGCAGTACTTC. The encoded protein is CASSISVFSEQYF.

V is TRBV2 and J is TRBJ2-3; 8 positions match TRBD2. The CDR3 has 20 residues. Germline CDR1 SNHLY, CDR2 FYNNEI. V lost 7 bases to trimming and J lost 6 bases; unmatched junction nucleotides: 27. CDR3 in amino acids: CASTRSGGGGAETREDTQYF. The CDR3, as DNA: TGTGCCAGCACTCGAAGCGGGGGCGGGGGAGCGGAAACACGAGAGGATACGCAGTATTTT. Supplemented by reference TRBV2 and TRBJ2-3, the full variable domain reads EPEVTQTPSHQVTQMGQEVILRCVPISNHLYFYWYRQILGQKVEFLVSFYNNEISEKSEIFDDQFSVERPDGSNFTLKIRSTKLEDSAMYFCASTRSGGGGAETREDTQYFGPGTRLTVL.

The table lists this clone with many counts. V usage is TRBV3-1 and J usage is TRBJ2-7; D unclear. CDR3 length: 15 amino acids. The V gene's germline CDR1 is LGHDT and CDR2 YNNKEL (reference sequence). V was trimmed by 1 base and J by 3 bases, leaving 13 bases between them. DNA of the CDR3: TGTGCCAGCAGCCAAGGGTTAGCAGATTTCTACGAGCAGTACTTC. Protein: CASSQGLADFYEQYF.

This clone was counted at least ten times. The chain couples TRBV24-1 to TRBJ2-3, with D unresolved. V was pared by 7 bases and J by 2 bases, with 12 bases between. CDR1 is KGHDR, CDR2 SFDVKD, per germline. This CDR3 is built from 14 residues. CDR3 bases: TGTGCCACCAGCCCGACGGTCATCACAGATACGCAGTATTTT. The encoded protein is CATSPTVITDTQYF.

This clone was detected ten times or more. The J gene is TRBJ2-7, the V gene TRBV19, with a possible D match to TRBD1 (5 bases). V shed 3 bases and J shed 3 bases, with 18 bases lying between them. The germline CDR1 and CDR2 sequences are LNHDA and SQIVND (reference sequence). CDR3 length equals 16 residues. The CDR3 sequence: CASSILLTGFIYEQYF. CDR3 bases: TGTGCCAGTAGTATCCTCCTTACAGGATTTATCTACGAGCAGTACTTC. Complete variable domain (other parts from reference TRBV19 and TRBJ2-7): DGGITQSPKYLFRKEGQNVTLSCEQNLNHDAMYWYRQDPGQGLRLIYYSQIVNDFQKGDIAEGYSVSREKKESFPLTVTSAQKNPTAFYLCASSILLTGFIYEQYFGPGTRLTVT.